These 24 T cell receptor beta chains were all obtained from the same sample, sequenced in a study of blood T cell repertoires in COVID-19. The assay was immunoSEQ multiplex PCR, and TCRdb's table has in-frame clones only and misses some. Of 110,000 or so clones listed, 75% to 90% are singletons. The sequenced sample consisted of peripheral blood. The receptors were gathered from a human donor in a cohort sampled during active COVID-19.

CDR3 nucleotides: TGTGCCAGCAGTTTAAGAGGGGGAGGGAGCACAGATACGCAGTATTTT. Protein: CASSLRGGGSTDTQYF. The rearrangement joins TRBV27 to TRBJ2-3; D may be TRBD2 (7 bases). The CDR3 has 16 residues. CDR1 and CDR2 from the germline V gene are MNHEY and SMNVEV (reference sequence). Trimming removed 2 bases at V and 0 bases at J, with 12 bases between.

This chain links TRBV11-2 with TRBJ2-7; maybe TRBD1 (7 bases). Germline CDR1 SGHAT, CDR2 FQNNGV. CDR3 length: 17 amino acids. With 1 base removed from V and 0 bases from J, the gap between germline ends came to 16 bases. In nucleotides, the CDR3 is TGTGCCAGCAGCTTAGGGCAGGGGGGCGGAAGCTCCTACGAGCAGTACTTC. Translating it yields CASSLGQGGGSSYEQYF.

The V gene is TRBV7-2, the J gene TRBJ1-1; no clear D. V lost 3 bases and J lost 3, with 8 bases in between. Germline V gene sequence: CDR1 SGHTA, CDR2 FQGNSA. The CDR3 totals 13 residues. CDR3 protein: CASSFADHTEAFF. The CDR3 coding sequence is TGTGCCAGCAGCTTCGCGGATCACACTGAAGCTTTCTTT.

The chain is built from TRBV3-1 (or the pseudogene TRBV3-2) and TRBJ1-3; 7 nucleotides agree with TRBD1. This CDR3 is built from 18 residues. V was clipped by 0 bases and J by 0 bases; unmatched bases: 8. Germline loops: CDR1 LGHDT, CDR2 YNNKEL (reference sequence). The CDR3 reads CASSQETRGQHSGNTIYF. The CDR3 region has the DNA TGTGCCAGCAGCCAAGAAACCCGGGGACAGCACTCTGGAAACACCATATATTTT.

The V call is TRBV7-3, the J call TRBJ2-6; D gene uncertain. The germline V and J ends were trimmed by 0 bases and 4 bases, with 13 bases remaining between them. Germline V gene lookup returns CDR1 SGHTA and CDR2 FQGTGA. The CDR3 has 17 amino acids. The CDR3: CASSLTVKPLGANVLTF. DNA for the CDR3: TGTGCCAGCAGCTTAACGGTCAAGCCGTTGGGGGCCAACGTCCTGACTTTC.

V usage is TRBV14 and J usage is TRBJ2-5, with TRBD1 identical over 7 bases. The CDR3 is made up of 16 amino acids. Germline V gives CDR1 SGHDN, CDR2 FVKESK. The V segment lost 4 bases and the J segment 5 bases; nucleotides outside the gene matches: 13. The CDR3: CASSPGIKQGSETQYF. In nucleotides, the CDR3 is TGTGCCAGCAGCCCCGGCATTAAACAGGGGAGCGAGACCCAGTACTTC.

The genes are TRBV19 and TRBJ2-7; 8 nucleotides align to TRBD1. This CDR3 comprises 15 residues. The V and J ends lost 6 bases and 7 bases, in that order; junction bases with no gene match: 14. Per the germline V gene, CDR1 is LNHDA and CDR2 is SQIVND (reference sequence). The CDR3 nucleotides read TGTGCCAGTAGGTCCGAAGACAGGGGCGCGCGGGAGCAGTACTTC. Translated: CASRSEDRGAREQYF.

V usage is TRBV27 and J usage is TRBJ1-5, with D perhaps matching TRBD1 (6 bases). V was trimmed by 6 bases and J by 0 bases, leaving 15 bases between them. Per the germline V gene, CDR1 is MNHEY and CDR2 is SMNVEV (reference sequence). The CDR3 consists of 16 residues. The CDR3 nucleotides read TGTGCCAGCAGGCGGGGGGGGGCCTATAGCAATCAGCCCCAGCATTTT. Its translation is CASRRGGAYSNQPQHF.

The chain is built from TRBV6-2 or TRBV6-3 and TRBJ1-1; D is unresolved. CDR3 length equals 16 residues. V was clipped by 5 bases and J by 1 base, with 17 bases between them. Per germline, CDR1 MNHEY and CDR2 SVGEGT. This CDR3 is CASSTPKRVANTEAFF. DNA for the CDR3: TGTGCCAGCAGTACGCCCAAACGGGTAGCGAACACTGAAGCTTTCTTT.

DNA for the CDR3: TGCAGCGTTACGGAGGGCGGCTCCTACGAGCAGTACTTC. This gives the protein CSVTEGGSYEQYF. The V call is TRBV29-1, the J call TRBJ2-7; tentatively, D is TRBD2 (6 bases). V was pared by 5 bases and J by 0 bases, with 11 bases between. In germline, CDR1 is SQVTM, CDR2 ANQGSEA. CDR3 length: 13 residues.

The chain recombines TRBV19 with TRBJ2-1; 14 bases agree with TRBD2. CDR3 size: 14 residues. Germline trimming cut 9 bases from V and 6 bases from J; bases unmatched to any gene: 4. The germline gives CDR1 LNHDA, CDR2 SQIVND (reference sequence). CDR3 sequence reads: CASRTSGGPNEQFF. The CDR3 DNA follows: TGTGCCAGCAGGACTAGCGGGGGGCCCAATGAGCAGTTCTTC.

V and J are TRBV19 and TRBJ1-6, with D unresolved. Deletions cut 3 bases from V and 4 bases from J, with 10 bases between. CDR3 length: 15 residues. CDR1 and CDR2 (germline): LNHDA, SQIVND (reference sequence). CDR3 DNA: TGTGCCAGTAGTATTGACAAAAGTTATAATTCACCCCTCCACTTT. This translates into CASSIDKSYNSPLHF.

The chain is built from TRBV28 and TRBJ2-7, with D hard to call. Looked up from germline, CDR1 is MDHEN and CDR2 is SYDVKM. This CDR3 has 16 residues. V was clipped by 3 bases and J by 1 base, with 16 bases between them. The CDR3 reads CASSLGIPPRSYEQYF. The CDR3 DNA reads as TGTGCCAGCAGTTTGGGCATCCCCCCAAGGTCCTACGAGCAGTACTTC.

The genes are TRBV6-5 and TRBJ2-7, with TRBD2 as a possible D gene (5 bases). The CDR3 extends over 14 amino acids. Germline CDR1 and CDR2: MNHEY and SVGAGI. V shed 7 bases and J shed 0 bases, with 13 bases lying between them. For the CDR3, the DNA is TGTGCCAGCACTGGACGGGGTAGCTCCTACGAGCAGTACTTC. Its protein product is CASTGRGSSYEQYF.

The CDR3 loop is CASSQDSPQGYYGYTF. The DNA of the CDR3 is TGCGCCAGCAGCCAAGATTCTCCCCAGGGATACTATGGCTACACCTTC. The chain uses TRBV4-1 and TRBJ1-2; TRBD1 is a possible D gene (5 bases). Germline CDR1 is MGHRA and CDR2 is YSYEKL. With 0 bases removed from V and 3 bases from J, the gap between germline ends came to 14 bases. The CDR3 is 16 amino acids.

J is TRBJ1-2 and V is TRBV15; D ambiguous. Trimming left V 0 bases short and J 1 base short, with 9 bases between. The CDR3 loop spans 15 amino acids. Germline assignment: CDR1 LNHNV and CDR2 YYDKDF (reference sequence). The CDR3 protein is CATSRDPGINYGYTF. CDR3 nucleotides: TGTGCCACCAGCAGAGATCCCGGGATTAACTATGGCTACACCTTC.

V usage is TRBV4-3 and J usage is TRBJ2-7; 9 bases align to TRBD2. The CDR3 is made up of 16 amino acids. Germline V CDR1 and CDR2: LGHNA, YSLEER. V shed 3 bases, J shed 4 bases, and the junction held 10 bases outside the gene matches. The CDR3 here is CASSQGAGAGGYEQYF. The DNA for the CDR3 is TGCGCCAGCAGCCAGGGCGCTGGGGCGGGGGGGTACGAGCAGTACTTC.

The CDR3 region has the DNA TGTGCTAGTGGTCGACCCCGGGACAGAATCACAGATACGCAGTATTTT. Encoded protein: CASGRPRDRITDTQYF. This rearrangement joins TRBV12-5 to TRBJ2-3; 7 nucleotides line up with TRBD1. The CDR3 length is 16 residues. V was pared by 5 bases and J by 2 bases, with 10 bases of the junction left unmatched. Germline CDR1 reads LGHNT; CDR2 reads FRNRAP.

This clone occurred a few times. This chain joins TRBV7-8 and TRBJ1-2; TRBD1 aligns across 10 bases. V dropped 6 bases and J dropped 9; count of bases not matched to a gene: 13. Germline-derived CDR1 and CDR2 are SGHVS and FQNEAQ. This CDR3 contains 15 residues. CDR3 bases: TGTGCCAGCAGATCATCTAACCGGGACAGGGGTCGCTACACCTTC. Its translation is CASRSSNRDRGRYTF.

The rearrangement joins TRBV28 to TRBJ1-5; the D gene is possibly TRBD1 (5 bases). Germline CDR1 MDHEN, CDR2 SYDVKM. CDR3 size: 14 residues. The V and J ends lost 2 bases and 6 bases respectively, with 11 bases between them. The CDR3 bases are TGTGCCAGCAGTTTAATTCGGCAGGGTCAGCCCCAGCATTTT. Protein: CASSLIRQGQPQHF.

V usage is TRBV11-2 and J usage is TRBJ2-3; 7 nucleotides match TRBD2. The germline gives CDR1 SGHAT, CDR2 FQNNGV. J lost 1 base, V lost 3 bases, and 1 base had no gene match. The CDR3 loop spans 14 amino acids. CDR3 in amino acids: CASSLSGGTDTQYF. DNA for the CDR3: TGTGCCAGCAGCTTGAGCGGGGGCACAGATACGCAGTATTTT.

The genes are TRBV7-2 and TRBJ1-6; D not resolved. Deletions cut 1 base from V and 5 bases from J, with 9 bases between. CDR3 length: 15 amino acids. The germline V gene has CDR1 SGHTA and CDR2 FQGNSA. Written as DNA, the CDR3 is TGTGCCAGCAGCTTAGGCGGCGGGAATAATTCACCCCTCCACTTT. It yields the protein CASSLGGGNNSPLHF.

This chain links TRBV24-1 with TRBJ1-1; TRBD1 matches at 7 bases. Losses at the gene ends were 3 bases for V and 4 bases for J; bases not matched to a gene: 4. Germline CDR1 is KGHDR and CDR2 is SFDVKD. The CDR3 consists of 14 residues. As DNA, the CDR3 is TGTGCCACCAGTGATACAGGGGTGAGCACTGAAGCTTTCTTT. As protein: CATSDTGVSTEAFF.

The J gene is TRBJ1-6, the V gene TRBV9; no clear D gene. The CDR3 length is 14 residues. Trimming pared 3 bases from V and 7 bases from J, leaving 11 bases between. Germline V gene lookup returns CDR1 SGDLS and CDR2 YYNGEE. The CDR3 here is CASSAHSWNSPLHF. The CDR3 DNA reads as TGTGCCAGCAGCGCTCACAGTTGGAATTCACCCCTCCACTTT.